The 10 T cell receptor beta chains below all came from one sample that was sequenced in a study of beta chain features in type 1 diabetes. Their cognate antigens are unknown. Study-wide findings and caveats: Moderate yet significant TCRB CDR3 shortening was seen in Type 1 diabetes patients in all four CD4+ subsets.

Expressed TCRB transcripts got sequenced, as all isolated RNA was reverse transcribed. The assay was immunoSEQ multiplex PCR, and TCRdb's table has in-frame clones only and misses some. The table lists hundreds of thousands of clones, about 15% of them singletons. The sample taken for sequencing was naive CD4+ T cells from blood. All receptors derive from a man aged 18-30 years with type 1 diabetes.

There are a few counts of this clone. The rearrangement links TRBV6-6 to TRBJ1-1, with D maybe TRBD1 (5 bases). The CDR3 has 12 residues. Trimming shortened V by 2 bases and J by 7 bases, and 8 bases separated the two germline ends. Germline V gives CDR1 MNHNY, CDR2 SVGAGI (reference sequence). CDR3 amino acids: CASSYVDSEAFF. As DNA, the CDR3 is TGTGCCAGCAGTTACGTTGACAGTGAAGCTTTCTTT.

There are a few counts of this clone. The chain couples TRBV19 to TRBJ2-3; D remains ambiguous. The CDR3 length is 12 residues. V lost 5 bases and J 8 bases, leaving 11 bases between the germline ends. Looked up from germline, CDR1 is LNHDA and CDR2 is SQIVND (reference sequence). The CDR3 loop is CASSPAKSTQYF. The CDR3 bases are TGTGCCAGTAGTCCCGCGAAGTCTACGCAGTATTTT.

This clone turned up a few times. The chain uses TRBV19 and TRBJ1-5; D is uncertain. V was trimmed by 5 bases and J by 0 bases, leaving 8 bases between them. This CDR3 has 14 amino acids. Looked up from germline, CDR1 is LNHDA and CDR2 is SQIVND (reference sequence). The DNA of the CDR3 is TGTGCCAGTAGTGAGGACTATAGCAATCAGCCCCAGCATTTT. This codes for CASSEDYSNQPQHF.

This clone was seen a few times. V is TRBV5-1 and J is TRBJ2-4, with TRBD2 matching over 8 bases. This CDR3 region has 16 residues. CDR1 and CDR2 (germline): SGHRS, YFSETQ. V trimming: 3 bases; J trimming: 1 base; junction bases outside the gene matches: 6. The chain's CDR3 is CASSSGTSTAKNIQYF. CDR3 bases: TGCGCCAGCAGCTCGGGGACTAGTACGGCCAAAAACATTCAGTACTTC.

This clone was seen more than once but under ten times. The J gene is TRBJ2-2, the V gene TRBV7-2; TRBD2 might be the D (6 bases). The length of the CDR3 is 15 residues. V was pared by 3 bases and J by 6 bases, with 14 bases between. The germline V gene encodes CDR1 SGHTA and CDR2 FQGNSA. The CDR3 sequence is CASSFSGTPPGELFF. The CDR3 coding sequence is TGTGCCAGCAGCTTTAGCGGTACGCCACCCGGGGAGCTGTTTTTT.

The CDR3 sequence: CASSLIQGITEAFF. CDR3 DNA sequence: TGTGCCAGCAGCTTGATCCAGGGTATCACTGAAGCTTTCTTT. The chain joins TRBV7-9 to TRBJ1-1; a weak D match, TRBD1 (5 bases). Between the trimmed V and J ends, which lost 3 bases and 4 bases, there was a span of 12 bases. The CDR3 contains 14 residues. Germline V gives CDR1 SEHNR, CDR2 FQNEAQ (reference sequence).

This clone has a handful of counts. This rearrangement joins TRBV11-2 to TRBJ1-2, with D uncertain. Trimming took 4 bases from V and 8 from J, leaving 14 bases between them. Per the germline V gene, CDR1 is SGHAT and CDR2 is FQNNGV. The CDR3 length is 13 residues. The DNA for the CDR3 is TGTGCCAGCAGCTCCGTGACTGAGTTAGGCTACACCTTC. Protein sequence: CASSSVTELGYTF. Full variable domain (remainder filled in from reference TRBV11-2 and TRBJ1-2): EAGVAQSPRYKIIEKRQSVAFWCNPISGHATLYWYQQILGQGPKLLIQFQNNGVVDDSQLPKDRFSAERLKGVDSTLKIQPAKLEDSAVYLCASSSVTELGYTFGSGTRLTVV.

The chain combines TRBV4-3 with TRBJ2-1; 11 bases fit TRBD1. J gave up 4 bases and V 2 bases, and 7 bases lay outside the gene matches. The CDR3 loop spans 17 amino acids. Per germline, CDR1 LGHNA and CDR2 YSLEER. This CDR3 reads CASSQSAGTGGYNEQFF. The CDR3 coding sequence is TGCGCCAGCAGCCAATCCGCCGGGACAGGGGGGTACAATGAGCAGTTCTTC.

This clone was seen more than once but under ten times. The chain links TRBV2 to TRBJ2-1, with 12 positions matching TRBD2. V lost 8 bases to trimming and J lost 7 bases; unmatched junction nucleotides: 12. CDR1 and CDR2 (germline): SNHLY, FYNNEI. The CDR3 has 16 residues. Here the CDR3 reads CASGGLAGRASNEQFF. Written as DNA, the CDR3 is TGTGCCAGCGGTGGACTAGCGGGACGGGCTAGTAATGAGCAGTTCTTC. The full variable domain, rest sourced from reference TRBV2 and TRBJ2-1, is EPEVTQTPSHQVTQMGQEVILRCVPISNHLYFYWYRQILGQKVEFLVSFYNNEISEKSEIFDDQFSVERPDGSNFTLKIRSTKLEDSAMYFCASGGLAGRASNEQFFGPGTRLTVL.

The chain couples TRBV28 to TRBJ1-1, with TRBD1 matching 11 bases. The CDR3 is made up of 16 amino acids. Germline lookup yields CDR1 MDHEN and CDR2 SYDVKM. Trimming removed 4 bases from V and 5 bases from J; junction bases left unmatched: 9. The CDR3 loop is CASSSLGQGARTEAFF. In DNA, the CDR3 is TGTGCCAGCAGTTCCCTCGGACAGGGGGCACGAACTGAAGCTTTCTTT.